This paragraph reports one T cell receptor (beta chain). Its antigen is still unknown. The J segment lost 3 bases and the V segment lost 9 bases, leaving 4 bases of the junction unmatched. Germline-derived CDR1 and CDR2 are WSHSY and SAAADI. This CDR3 has 14 amino acids. The data belong to a study of PD-L1 blockade in urothelial cancer. Whole-study context: Each blood sample yielded a median of roughly 150,000 T cells.

Whole-study findings and limits: The study found that durable-benefit patients expanded tumor-associated blood clones more at 3 weeks.

Profiling relied on immunoSEQ multiplex PCR, and the TCRdb table lists in-frame clones only, not all of them. The sample holds approximately 100,000 clones; about nine tenths are singletons and the top ten take around 0.92%. The sequenced sample was PBMCs, obtained around atezolizumab (anti-PD-L1) treatment. This rearrangement joins TRBV10-2 to TRBJ2-2, with 10 bases identical to TRBD2. The receptor was derived from a woman older than 75 with urothelial cancer. For the CDR3, the DNA is TGCGCCAGTGGGACTAGCGCAGACACCGGGGAGCTGTTTTTT. This sequence encodes CASGTSADTGELFF.